This T cell receptor beta chain was sequenced in a study of blood T cell repertoires in COVID-19. V was pared by 7 bases and J by 8 bases, with 11 bases of the junction left unmatched. The CDR3 sequence is 16 residues long. Germline-derived CDR1 and CDR2 are SNHLY and FYNNEI. The method was immunoSEQ multiplex PCR; TCRdb's version includes in-frame clones alone and lacks a portion of them. The sample has 370,000 or so clones, 81% seen once. Sequencing was carried out using peripheral blood. This sequence joins TRBV2 and TRBJ2-3; 14 bases line up with TRBD2. The sequence was obtained from a human donor with acute or convalescent COVID-19. The donor label of this sample is uncertain. CDR3 coding DNA: TGTGCCAGCACTAGAAGGACTAGCGGGGGGTTTCGTACGCAGTATTTT. It codes for CASTRRTSGGFRTQYF. The full variable domain, its missing parts supplied by reference TRBV2 and TRBJ2-3, is EPEVTQTPSHQVTQMGQEVILRCVPISNHLYFYWYRQILGQKVEFLVSFYNNEISEKSEIFDDQFSVERPDGSNFTLKIRSTKLEDSAMYFCASTRRTSGGFRTQYFGPGTRLTVL.